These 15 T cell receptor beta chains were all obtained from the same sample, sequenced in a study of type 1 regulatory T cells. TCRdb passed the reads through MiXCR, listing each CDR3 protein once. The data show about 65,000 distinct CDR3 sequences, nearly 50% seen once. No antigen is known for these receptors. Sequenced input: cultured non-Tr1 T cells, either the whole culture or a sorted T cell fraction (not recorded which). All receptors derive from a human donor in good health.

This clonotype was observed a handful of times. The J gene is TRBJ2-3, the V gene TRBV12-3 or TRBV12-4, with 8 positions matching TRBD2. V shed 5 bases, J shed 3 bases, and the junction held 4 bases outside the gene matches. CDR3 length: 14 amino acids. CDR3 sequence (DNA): TGTGCCAGCAGTGGACTAGCTAAGACAGATACGCAGTATTTT. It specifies CASSGLAKTDTQYF.

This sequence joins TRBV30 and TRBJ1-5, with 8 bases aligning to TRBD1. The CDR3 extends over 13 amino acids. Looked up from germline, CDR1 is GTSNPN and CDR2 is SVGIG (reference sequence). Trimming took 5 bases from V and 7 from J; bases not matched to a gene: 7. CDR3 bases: TGTGCCTGGGGACAGGGAGGGGACCAGCCCCAGCATTTT. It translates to CAWGQGGDQPQHF.

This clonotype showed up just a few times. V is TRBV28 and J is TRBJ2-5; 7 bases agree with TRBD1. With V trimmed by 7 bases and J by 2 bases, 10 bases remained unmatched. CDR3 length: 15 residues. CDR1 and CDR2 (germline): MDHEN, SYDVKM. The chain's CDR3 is CASIAGGRGQETQYF. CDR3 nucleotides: TGTGCCAGCATTGCGGGTGGCAGGGGGCAAGAGACCCAGTACTTC. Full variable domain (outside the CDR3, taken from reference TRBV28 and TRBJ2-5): DVKVTQSSRYLVKRTGEKVFLECVQDMDHENMFWYRQDPGLGLRLIYFSYDVKMKEKGDIPEGYSVSREKKERFSLILESASTNQTSMYLCASIAGGRGQETQYFGPGTRLLVL.

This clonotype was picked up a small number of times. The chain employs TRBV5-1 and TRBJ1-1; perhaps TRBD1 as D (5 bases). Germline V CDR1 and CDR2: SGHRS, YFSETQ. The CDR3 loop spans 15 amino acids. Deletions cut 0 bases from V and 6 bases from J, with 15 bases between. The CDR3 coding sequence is TGCGCCAGCAGCTTGGATGGGGGTATTCGGGCTGAAGCTTTCTTT. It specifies CASSLDGGIRAEAFF.

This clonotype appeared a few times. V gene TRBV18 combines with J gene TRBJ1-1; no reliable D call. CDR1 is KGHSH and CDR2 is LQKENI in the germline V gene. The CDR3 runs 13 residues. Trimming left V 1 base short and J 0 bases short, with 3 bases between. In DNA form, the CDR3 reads TGTGCCAGCTCACCACAGATGAACACTGAAGCTTTCTTT. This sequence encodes CASSPQMNTEAFF.

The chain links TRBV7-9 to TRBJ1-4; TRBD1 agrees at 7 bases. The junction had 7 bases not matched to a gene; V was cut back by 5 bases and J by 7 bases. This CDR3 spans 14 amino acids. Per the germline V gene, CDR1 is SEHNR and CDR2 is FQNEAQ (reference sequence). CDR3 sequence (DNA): TGTGCCAGCAGCGCCGGGACAGTGGGTGAAAAACTGTTTTTT. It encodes CASSAGTVGEKLFF.

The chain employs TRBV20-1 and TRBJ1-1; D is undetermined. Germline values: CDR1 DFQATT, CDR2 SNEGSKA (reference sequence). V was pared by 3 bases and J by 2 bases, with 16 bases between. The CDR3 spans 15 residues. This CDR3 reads CSARGTRASNTEAFF. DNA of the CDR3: TGCAGTGCTAGGGGAACCCGGGCATCAAACACTGAAGCTTTCTTT.

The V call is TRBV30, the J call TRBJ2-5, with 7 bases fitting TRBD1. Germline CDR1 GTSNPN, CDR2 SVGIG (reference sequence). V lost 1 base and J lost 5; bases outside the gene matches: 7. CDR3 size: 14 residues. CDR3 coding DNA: TGTGCCTGGAGTGCGTCGACAGGGTTGGAGACCCAGTACTTC. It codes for CAWSASTGLETQYF. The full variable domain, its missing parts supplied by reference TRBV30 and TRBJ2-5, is SQTIHQWPATLVQPVGSPLSLECTVEGTSNPNLYWYRQAAGRGLQLLFYSVGIGQISSEVPQNLSASRPQDRQFILSSKKLLLSDSGFYLCAWSASTGLETQYFGPGTRLLVL.

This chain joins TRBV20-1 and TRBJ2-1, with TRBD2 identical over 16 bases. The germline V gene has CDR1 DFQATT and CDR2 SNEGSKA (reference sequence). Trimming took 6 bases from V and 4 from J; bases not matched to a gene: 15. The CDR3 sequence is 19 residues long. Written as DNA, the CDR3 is TGCAGTGCACTCTCCCGTGGGACTAGCGGGGGGGAAGGTTACAATGAGCAGTTCTTC. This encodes CSALSRGTSGGEGYNEQFF.

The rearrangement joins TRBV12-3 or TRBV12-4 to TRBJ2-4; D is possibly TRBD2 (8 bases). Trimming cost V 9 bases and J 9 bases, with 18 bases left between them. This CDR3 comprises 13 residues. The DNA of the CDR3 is TGTGCCAGACGGGAGGGGGCGAGGGGCATTCAGTACTTC. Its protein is CARREGARGIQYF.

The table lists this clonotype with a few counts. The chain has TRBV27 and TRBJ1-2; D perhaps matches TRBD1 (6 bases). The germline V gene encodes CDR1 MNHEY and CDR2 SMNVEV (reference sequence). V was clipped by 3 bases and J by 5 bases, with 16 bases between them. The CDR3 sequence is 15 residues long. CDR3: CASSFGGANIYGYTF. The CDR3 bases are TGTGCCAGCAGTTTTGGGGGCGCTAATATTTATGGCTACACCTTC.

CDR3 in amino acids: CASSEPGRNRAFF. Here the CDR3 DNA reads TGTGCCAGCAGTGAACCCGGCAGGAACCGAGCTTTCTTT. The chain combines TRBV6-1 with TRBJ1-1; D uncertain. Germline CDR1 is MNHNS and CDR2 is SASEGT. The CDR3 extends over 13 amino acids. The germline V and J ends were trimmed by 2 bases and 10 bases, with 14 bases remaining between them.

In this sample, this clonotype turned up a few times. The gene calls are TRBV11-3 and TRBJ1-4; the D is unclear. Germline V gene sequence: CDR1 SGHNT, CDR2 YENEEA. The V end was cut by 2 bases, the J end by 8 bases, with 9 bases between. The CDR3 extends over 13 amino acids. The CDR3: CASSLRRGEKLFF. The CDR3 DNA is TGTGCCAGCAGCTTACGACGAGGAGAAAAACTGTTTTTT.

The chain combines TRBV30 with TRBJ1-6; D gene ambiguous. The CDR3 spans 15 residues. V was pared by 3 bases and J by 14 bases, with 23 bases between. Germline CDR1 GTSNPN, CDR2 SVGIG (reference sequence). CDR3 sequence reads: CAWSEGRFGIGSLHF. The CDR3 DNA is TGTGCCTGGAGCGAAGGCAGGTTTGGAATCGGATCCCTCCACTTT. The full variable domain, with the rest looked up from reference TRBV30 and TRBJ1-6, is SQTIHQWPATLVQPVGSPLSLECTVEGTSNPNLYWYRQAAGRGLQLLFYSVGIGQISSEVPQNLSASRPQDRQFILSSKKLLLSDSGFYLCAWSEGRFGIGSLHFGNGTRLTVT.

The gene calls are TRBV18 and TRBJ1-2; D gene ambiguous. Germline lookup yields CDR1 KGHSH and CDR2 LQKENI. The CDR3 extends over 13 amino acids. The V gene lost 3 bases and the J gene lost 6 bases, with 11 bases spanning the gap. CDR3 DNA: TGTGCCAGCTCACCCAATCCCCACAATGGCTACACCTTC. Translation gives CASSPNPHNGYTF.